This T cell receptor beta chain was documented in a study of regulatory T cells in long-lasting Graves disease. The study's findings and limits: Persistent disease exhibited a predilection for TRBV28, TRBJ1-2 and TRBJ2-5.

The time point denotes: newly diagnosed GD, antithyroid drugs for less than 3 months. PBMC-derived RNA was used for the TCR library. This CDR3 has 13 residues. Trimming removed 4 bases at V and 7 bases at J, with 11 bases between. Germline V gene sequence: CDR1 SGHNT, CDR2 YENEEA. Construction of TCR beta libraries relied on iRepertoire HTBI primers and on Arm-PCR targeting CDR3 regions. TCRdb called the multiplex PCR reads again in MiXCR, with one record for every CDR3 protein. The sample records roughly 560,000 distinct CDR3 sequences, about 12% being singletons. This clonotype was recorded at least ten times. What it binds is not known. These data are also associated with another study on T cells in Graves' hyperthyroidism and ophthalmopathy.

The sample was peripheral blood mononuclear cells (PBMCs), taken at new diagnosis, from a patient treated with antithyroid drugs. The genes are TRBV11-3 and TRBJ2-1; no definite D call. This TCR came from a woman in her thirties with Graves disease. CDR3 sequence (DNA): TGTGCCAGCAGCTCCCTAGGGATTAATGAGCAGTTCTTC. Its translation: CASSSLGINEQFF.